Listed below are T cell receptor beta chains from one sample, sequenced in a study of vaccination effects on CD4 cells after COVID-19. These TCRs are of unknown antigen specificity. Repertoires were generated with immunoSEQ multiplex PCR, while TCRdb's copy carries only in-frame clones and drops some. This sample carries about 40,000 clones, about 70% of them seen once, and the ten largest clones take approximately 8%. Source: CD4+ T cells from PBMCs cultured without peptide, taken after COVID-19 vaccination. These receptors were obtained from a human donor who received a COVID-19 vaccine. Both conserved end residues are part of each CDR3. Each record gives: J gene, D gene, clone size, V gene, CDR3 protein, CDR3 DNA. D genes are given only for firm matches. Clone size appears in some rows only: once, few, many, or a class for an expanded clone.

>TRBJ2-7|NA|NA|TRBV7-2
CASSPRWDSYEQYF
TGTGCCAGCAGCCCAAGGTGGGATTCCTACGAGCAGTACTTC
>TRBJ2-1|NA|NA|TRBV7-9
CASSPRSNEQFF
TGTGCCAGCAGCCCACGGAGCAATGAGCAGTTCTTC
>TRBJ1-2|TRBD1|few|TRBV30
CAWSLGQGNYGYTF
TGTGCCTGGAGCCTGGGACAGGGAAACTATGGCTACACCTTC
>TRBJ1-3|TRBD1|NA|TRBV7-2
CASSVRQGSGNTIYF
TGTGCCAGCAGCGTACGACAGGGGTCTGGAAACACCATATATTTT
>TRBJ2-1|NA|NA|TRBV19
CASSMNSYNEQFF
TGTGCCAGTAGTATGAACAGTTACAATGAGCAGTTCTTC
>TRBJ1-5|NA|NA|TRBV18
CASSPPGGGNQPQHF
TGTGCCAGCTCACCACCGGGGGGCGGGAATCAGCCCCAGCATTTT
>TRBJ2-5|NA|NA|TRBV25-1
CASSGRGWMETQYF
TGTGCCAGCAGTGGAAGGGGCTGGATGGAGACCCAGTACTTC
>TRBJ2-3|NA|once|TRBV25-1
CASSEVRDGSTDTQYF
TGTGCCAGCAGTGAAGTGCGGGACGGCAGCACAGATACGCAGTATTTT
>TRBJ2-2|NA|NA|TRBV2
CASSDWGTGELFF
TGTGCCAGCAGTGACTGGGGGACCGGGGAGCTGTTTTTT
>TRBJ2-1|TRBD2|NA|TRBV7-9
CASSHRLADYNEQFF
TGTGCCAGCAGCCACCGACTAGCGGACTACAATGAGCAGTTCTTC
>TRBJ1-2|TRBD1|medium-sized|TRBV27
CASSFADRANYGYTF
TGTGCCAGCAGTTTTGCAGACAGGGCTAACTATGGCTACACCTTC
>TRBJ1-2|TRBD1|NA|TRBV6-5
CASRDGTGTYGYTF
TGTGCCAGCAGAGATGGGACAGGAACCTATGGCTACACCTTC
>TRBJ1-1|TRBD1|NA|TRBV19
CASSFGTGSMNTEAFF
TGTGCCAGTAGTTTTGGGACAGGGAGTATGAACACTGAAGCTTTCTTT
>TRBJ1-6|NA|NA|TRBV30
CAWSFDGEPLHF
TGTGCCTGGAGTTTCGACGGAGAGCCCCTCCACTTT
>TRBJ1-1|NA|NA|TRBV19
CASSIVGRNEAFF
TGTGCCAGTAGTATAGTAGGACGGAATGAAGCTTTCTTT
>TRBJ2-7|NA|NA|TRBV4-1
CASSQEDRATYEQYF
TGCGCCAGCAGCCAAGAGGACAGAGCTACCTACGAGCAGTACTTC
>TRBJ2-2|TRBD2|few|TRBV24-1
CATSASGSSNTGELFF
TGTGCCACCAGTGCTAGCGGGAGTAGTAACACCGGGGAGCTGTTTTTT
>TRBJ2-1|NA|NA|TRBV27
CASSLFAGPHNEQFF
TGTGCCAGCAGTTTATTTGCGGGTCCCCACAATGAGCAGTTCTTC
>TRBJ2-5|NA|NA|TRBV12-3/TRBV12-4
CASSYYLFETQYF
TGTGCCAGCAGTTACTATTTATTCGAGACCCAGTACTTC
>TRBJ2-5|NA|NA|TRBV5-6
CASSLAGTQYF
TGTGCCAGCAGCTTGGCCGGGACCCAGTACTTC
>TRBJ1-2|NA|NA|TRBV19
CASSIAPYTGLGGYTF
TGTGCCAGTAGTATAGCCCCATACACAGGGCTGGGAGGCTACACCTTC
>TRBJ1-5|NA|few|TRBV11-2
CASSLDRGGNQPQHF
TGTGCCAGCAGCTTAGATCGGGGAGGCAATCAGCCCCAGCATTTT
>TRBJ2-5|TRBD1|NA|TRBV24-1
CATSDSPTGGEGETQYF
TGTGCCACCAGTGATTCCCCGACAGGGGGCGAGGGGGAGACCCAGTACTTC
>TRBJ1-1|NA|few|TRBV15
CATSNDQGRAFF
TGTGCCACCAGCAACGACCAGGGGAGGGCTTTCTTT
>TRBJ1-2|NA|NA|TRBV7-8
CASSFSGNNGYTF
TGTGCCAGCAGCTTTTCAGGGAATAACGGCTACACCTTC
>TRBJ1-1|NA|NA|TRBV10-3
CAISESIGGTEAFF
TGTGCCATCAGTGAGTCGATAGGGGGCACTGAAGCTTTCTTT
>TRBJ2-7|NA|NA|TRBV5-4
CASSFLSREQYF
TGTGCCAGCAGCTTTCTGTCTCGCGAGCAGTACTTC
>TRBJ1-2|NA|NA|TRBV13
CASSLEGQGGSYTF
TGTGCCAGCAGCTTAGAGGGTCAGGGAGGAAGCTACACCTTC
>TRBJ1-2|TRBD1|NA|TRBV3-1/TRBV3-2
CASSLGQNYGYTF
TGTGCCAGCAGCCTGGGACAGAACTATGGCTACACCTTC
>TRBJ2-1|TRBD2|NA|TRBV9
CASSPGVAGVVTYNEQFF
TGTGCCAGCAGCCCGGGGGTAGCGGGAGTGGTAACCTACAATGAGCAGTTCTTC
>TRBJ1-1|NA|NA|TRBV5-1
CASSLGTGKETEAFF
TGCGCCAGCAGCTTGGGGACGGGGAAGGAGACTGAAGCTTTCTTT
>TRBJ2-7|TRBD1|few|TRBV10-3
CAIRTGGTYEQYF
TGTGCCATCAGAACAGGGGGAACCTACGAGCAGTACTTC
>TRBJ2-7|TRBD2|NA|TRBV4-2
CASSHATSGRLEQYF
TGTGCCAGCAGCCACGCGACTAGCGGGAGACTCGAGCAGTACTTC
>TRBJ1-6|NA|NA|TRBV9
CASSTPRGPSSYNSPLHF
TGTGCCAGCAGTACCCCCCGGGGACCCAGCTCCTATAATTCACCCCTCCACTTT
>TRBJ2-2|NA|NA|TRBV19
CASSSRGSVSGELFF
TGTGCCAGTAGCAGCAGGGGATCTGTGTCCGGGGAGCTGTTTTTT
>TRBJ1-5|NA|NA|TRBV5-6
CASSFGSFAFGPQHF
TGTGCCAGCAGCTTTGGAAGCTTCGCTTTTGGGCCCCAGCATTTT
>TRBJ2-1|NA|NA|TRBV3-1/TRBV3-2
CASSFHNEQFF
TGTGCCAGCAGCTTTCACAATGAGCAGTTCTTC
>TRBJ1-1|TRBD1|NA|TRBV6-5
CASSRQGAGTEAFF
TGTGCCAGCAGTCGACAGGGGGCAGGCACTGAAGCTTTCTTT
>TRBJ1-1|NA|NA|TRBV3-1/TRBV3-2
CASSQGQGIAAFF
TGTGCCAGCAGCCAAGGGCAGGGAATAGCAGCTTTCTTT
>TRBJ1-6|NA|NA|TRBV10-2
CASSELQGNSPLHF
TGCGCCAGCAGTGAGTTACAGGGCAATTCACCCCTCCACTTT
>TRBJ2-5|NA|few|TRBV12-2
CASRSQCPAGGGETQYF
TGTGCAAGTCGCTCTCAATGCCCAGCGGGAGGGGGGGAGACCCAGTACTTC
>TRBJ2-5|NA|NA|TRBV7-9
CASSFRETQYF
TGTGCCAGCAGCTTCCGGGAGACCCAGTACTTC
>TRBJ1-4|NA|few|TRBV29-1
CSASQGRGEKLFF
TGCAGCGCTTCGCAGGGGCGGGGCGAAAAACTGTTTTTT
>TRBJ1-3|NA|NA|TRBV7-9
CASSSGGGSNTIYF
TGTGCCAGCAGCTCCGGAGGAGGTTCAAACACCATATATTTT
>TRBJ2-7|NA|NA|TRBV4-2
CASSQDTTVGYEQYF
TGTGCCAGCAGCCAAGATACGACAGTGGGCTACGAGCAGTACTTC
>TRBJ2-4|NA|medium-sized|TRBV11-2
CASSLERNIQYF
TGTGCCAGCAGCCTCGAAAGAAACATTCAGTACTTC
>TRBJ2-4|TRBD2|once|TRBV4-1
CASSRGGIVLAKNIQYF
TGCGCCAGCAGCCGGGGAGGGATAGTTCTAGCCAAAAACATTCAGTACTTC
>TRBJ2-3|NA|NA|TRBV2
CASRDQGSWDTQYF
TGTGCCAGCAGAGATCAGGGGTCCTGGGATACGCAGTATTTT
>TRBJ1-4|NA|NA|TRBV6-1
CASSESPPGTVATNEKLFF
TGTGCCAGCAGTGAAAGCCCTCCAGGGACGGTGGCAACTAATGAAAAACTGTTTTTT
>TRBJ2-2|NA|NA|TRBV14
CASTSDTGELFF
TGTGCCAGCACCTCCGACACCGGGGAGCTGTTTTTT
>TRBJ2-4|NA|NA|TRBV19
CASRQIAKNIQYF
TGTGCCAGTAGACAGATAGCCAAAAACATTCAGTACTTC
>TRBJ1-1|NA|NA|TRBV4-1
CASSSGRNTEAFF
TGCGCCAGCAGCTCAGGGAGGAACACTGAAGCTTTCTTT
>TRBJ2-5|NA|NA|TRBV6-1
CASSEWGSGETQYF
TGTGCCAGCAGTGAATGGGGTTCTGGAGAGACCCAGTACTTC
>TRBJ2-7|NA|few|TRBV6-1
CASSERGATIFEQYF
TGTGCCAGCAGTGAACGGGGGGCCACCATCTTTGAGCAGTACTTC
>TRBJ1-1|TRBD1|NA|TRBV7-9
CASSCDRVVSTEAFF
TGTGCCAGCAGCTGCGACAGGGTAGTCAGCACTGAAGCTTTCTTT
>TRBJ1-2|NA|NA|TRBV20-1
CSAGGEHGYTF
TGCAGTGCCGGGGGAGAACATGGCTACACCTTC
>TRBJ2-7|NA|NA|TRBV7-6
CASSPIAPTASRWEQYF
TGTGCCAGCAGCCCCATTGCCCCGACAGCCTCGCGGTGGGAGCAGTACTTC
>TRBJ2-3|TRBD2|NA|TRBV5-4
CASSRLAASTDTQYF
TGTGCCAGCAGCCGTCTAGCGGCTAGCACAGATACGCAGTATTTT
>TRBJ2-5|TRBD2|NA|TRBV19
CASSMGLAGGVTQYF
TGTGCCAGTAGTATGGGACTAGCGGGAGGGGTGACCCAGTACTTC